The rows below give T cell receptor beta chains drawn from one sample of a study of blood T cell repertoires in COVID-19. Using immunoSEQ multiplex PCR, the repertoire was profiled, and TCRdb retains in-frame clones only, with some absent. Here the sample spans 390,000 or so clones, 75% to 90% being singletons. Material: PBMCs or T cells enriched from blood (not recorded which). These receptors were taken from a man younger than 35 who had recovered from COVID-19. Both conserved end residues are part of each CDR3. A D gene is named only where the DNA matches it firmly. For some rows the clone size is stated as once, few or many, or as a class when expanded; others skip it.

TRBJ1-1 TRBV30 TRBD1 . TGTGCCTGGAGTATAGAGACAGGGGGTCGAACTGAAGCTTTCTTT CAWSIETGGRTEAFF
TRBJ1-6 TRBV15 . . TGTGCCACCAGCAGCTCCCCCGCAGGGGTCCATTCACCCCTCCACTTT CATSSSPAGVHSPLHF
TRBJ2-1 TRBV5-4 TRBD1 . TGTGCCAGCAGCCGGCCGGGACAGGGAGGCAATGAGCAGTTCTTC CASSRPGQGGNEQFF
TRBJ1-1 TRBV19 . . TGTGCCAGTAGTATACAGGGTGCTGAAGCTTTCTTT CASSIQGAEAFF
TRBJ1-1 TRBV29-1 . once TGCAGCGTTGGTGGATTTGGAGAAATGGTTTTCTTT CSVGGFGEMVFF
TRBJ1-2 TRBV24-1 TRBD1 few TGTGCCACCAGTGATTCGGACAGGGTACTTAACTATGGCTACACCTTC CATSDSDRVLNYGYTF
TRBJ2-2 TRBV3-1/TRBV3-2 . . TGTGCCAGCGTCGGGACAATGAACACCGGGGAGCTGTTTTTT CASVGTMNTGELFF
TRBJ1-2 TRBV6-5 TRBD1 . TGTGCCAGCAGTTACTCAGGGACAGGGGACTATGGCTACACCTTC CASSYSGTGDYGYTF
TRBJ2-7 TRBV6-5 . . TGTGCCAGCCAGGAACGTCCCGCCGTTACCTACGAGCAGTACTTC CASQERPAVTYEQYF
TRBJ2-5 TRBV7-9 . . TGTGCCAGCAGCTTAGACTTGGGTTTTGGGCACTCCCAAGAGACCCAGTACTTC CASSLDLGFGHSQETQYF
TRBJ2-1 TRBV13 . few TGTGCCAGCAGACCAGTAGGGGGGGCGCGAGGGAATGAGCAGTTCTTC CASRPVGGARGNEQFF
TRBJ2-1 TRBV9 . . TGTGCCAGCAGCGTAGGGGGGGGCCGCTACAATGAGCAGTTCTTC CASSVGGGRYNEQFF
TRBJ2-1 TRBV11-3 . . TGTGCCAGCAGCTTAGACCCCGGTAGCGAGCAGTTCTTC CASSLDPGSEQFF
TRBJ2-5 TRBV10-1 TRBD2 . TGCGCCAGCAGTGCGGCTAGCGGACGGACCCAGTACTTC CASSAASGRTQYF
TRBJ2-3 TRBV4-2 TRBD2 . TGTGCCAGCAGCCAAGAAGCGGGGATAAACACAGATACGCAGTATTTT CASSQEAGINTDTQYF
TRBJ1-2 TRBV5-1 . . TGCGCCAGCAGCTTGTCGACAGAAGTCTATGGCTACACCTTC CASSLSTEVYGYTF
TRBJ1-5 TRBV19 . . TGTGCCAGTAGTATACGGGAGGGAAATCAGCCCCAGCATTTT CASSIREGNQPQHF
TRBJ1-2 TRBV29-1 . . TGCAGCGTTGAAGTCAGGCCACCTCAGGGAACCTATGGCTACACCTTC CSVEVRPPQGTYGYTF
TRBJ2-1 TRBV10-3 TRBD1 . TGTGCCATCTCCGGGACAGCTAATGAGCAGTTCTTC CAISGTANEQFF
TRBJ1-1 TRBV19 . . TGTGCCAGTAAGGAGGTCATGAACACTGAAGCTTTCTTT CASKEVMNTEAFF
TRBJ1-2 TRBV19 TRBD1 . TGTGCCAGTAGAGGGACAGGGTTCCATGGCTACACCTTC CASRGTGFHGYTF
TRBJ1-2 TRBV19 . . TGTGCCAGTAGTCTCGAACAGGGAGATGGCTACACCTTC CASSLEQGDGYTF
TRBJ2-7 TRBV5-4 TRBD1 . TGTGCCAGCAGCGACCGGACAGGCCACCCCTACGAGCAGTACTTC CASSDRTGHPYEQYF
TRBJ1-5 TRBV30 TRBD1 . TGTGCCTGGAGTTTGGACAGGGGAGGGGGGAAGCCCCAGCATTTT CAWSLDRGGGKPQHF
TRBJ2-5 TRBV5-1 . . TGCGCCAGCAGCTTGGTTGGCGGGGAGACCCAGTACTTC CASSLVGGETQYF
TRBJ2-3 TRBV9 . . TGTGCCAGCAGCCTAAGAGGGAGCGGCGCAGATACGCAGTATTTT CASSLRGSGADTQYF
TRBJ2-4 TRBV30 . . TGTGCCTGGAGTGTAAACCTCCGGGATTTGGTGGACTTC CAWSVNLRDLVDF
TRBJ2-1 TRBV28 . . TGTGCCAGCAGTTCTGGCGGGCGAAGCTACAATGAGCAGTTCTTC CASSSGGRSYNEQFF
TRBJ2-1 TRBV9 . . TGTGCCAGCAGCGTAGGAAACCCAATGGAGGGCGAGCAGTTCTTC CASSVGNPMEGEQFF
TRBJ1-2 TRBV11-2 . . TGTGCCAGCAGCCCCGAGGGCTGGGCTGGTGGCTACACCTTC CASSPEGWAGGYTF
TRBJ2-3 TRBV4-1 TRBD2 . TGCGCCAGCAGCCAAAAGAGGGCCCTGACTAGCGGGGGAGCAGATACGCAGTATTTT CASSQKRALTSGGADTQYF
TRBJ1-4 TRBV5-8 . . TGTGCCAGCAGCACGGGGGTAATCGGAAATGAAAAACTGTTTTTT CASSTGVIGNEKLFF
TRBJ1-2 TRBV5-1 TRBD1 . TGCGCCAGCAGCTGGGGTGGGACAGAAAACTATGGCTACACCTTC CASSWGGTENYGYTF
TRBJ1-3 TRBV9 TRBD1 . TGTGCCCTAAAAACGGACAGGGGCCGCCCGGGGGCTGGAAACACCATATATTTT CALKTDRGRPGAGNTIYF
TRBJ2-4 TRBV7-2 TRBD2 . TGTGCCAGCGAAGCGGGAGGGCAAAACATTCAGTACTTC CASEAGGQNIQYF
TRBJ2-2 TRBV9 TRBD2 . TGTGCCAGCAGCCGGGTGGCGGGAGTAGGGAACACCGGGGAGCTGTTTTTT CASSRVAGVGNTGELFF